Following are 26 T cell receptor beta chains from one sample sequenced in a study of blood T cell repertoires in COVID-19. Repertoires were generated with immunoSEQ multiplex PCR, while TCRdb's copy carries only in-frame clones and drops some. The data hold about 78,000 clones, with around nine tenths observed a single time. The material sequenced was peripheral blood. Receptors were obtained from a man aged 45-65 years with active or convalescent COVID-19.

This clone was recorded once. The rearrangement links TRBV7-2 to TRBJ2-2; 9 bases fit TRBD2. Trimming at V came to 7 bases and at J to 2 bases, leaving 5 bases not matched to a gene. The length of the CDR3 is 15 residues. In germline, CDR1 is SGHTA, CDR2 FQGNSA. The CDR3 sequence: CASNPGLANTGELFF. The CDR3 nucleotides read TGTGCCAGCAACCCGGGACTAGCTAACACCGGGGAGCTGTTTTTT.

In the case of this clone: The sample carries other DNA sequences with the same CDR3. The chain joins TRBV5-1 to TRBJ1-1; 9 nucleotides align to TRBD1. Losses at the gene ends were 4 bases for V and 1 base for J; bases not matched to a gene: 5. CDR1 is SGHRS and CDR2 is YFSETQ in the germline V gene. The CDR3 length is 15 residues. The CDR3 DNA sequence: TGCGCCAGCAGCCCACAGGGGGCGGAGAACACTGAAGCTTTCTTT. Amino acid sequence: CASSPQGAENTEAFF.

The chain links TRBV27 to TRBJ2-5, with D possibly matching TRBD1 (6 bases). Trimming shortened V by 5 bases and J by 1 base, and 14 bases separated the two germline ends. This CDR3 contains 15 residues. The germline V gene encodes CDR1 MNHEY and CDR2 SMNVEV (reference sequence). The CDR3 DNA reads TGTGCCAGCAGTAAATCGCCAGGGGCCCAAGAGACCCAGTACTTC. Translated: CASSKSPGAQETQYF.

The chain is built from TRBV28 and TRBJ1-1; maybe TRBD1 (6 bases). There are 15 residues in the CDR3. Germline V gives CDR1 MDHEN, CDR2 SYDVKM. The V and J ends lost 5 bases and 0 bases respectively, with 13 bases between them. The CDR3 DNA sequence: TGTGCCAGCAGTCCCCGGACAGTGTTGAACACTGAAGCTTTCTTT. Its translation is CASSPRTVLNTEAFF.

The chain uses TRBV4-1 and TRBJ2-1, with 10 bases identical to TRBD2. This CDR3 is 15 amino acids long. Germline V gene lookup returns CDR1 MGHRA and CDR2 YSYEKL. V was clipped by 4 bases and J by 3 bases; unmatched bases: 3. The CDR3 bases are TGCGCCAGCAGCCTGGGACTAGCGATCTACAATGAGCAGTTCTTC. Translated: CASSLGLAIYNEQFF.

The CDR3 nucleotides read TGTGCCATCCCGGACAGGGGGGATAATTCACCCCTCCACTTT. Translated, it gives CAIPDRGDNSPLHF. This chain uses TRBV27 with TRBJ1-6; TRBD1 matches at 10 bases. The CDR3 is 14 amino acids. The germline V gene has CDR1 MNHEY and CDR2 SMNVEV (reference sequence). With V trimmed by 10 bases and J by 5 bases, 5 bases remained unmatched.

This sequence joins TRBV7-6 and TRBJ2-2; 10 bases align to TRBD2. The CDR3 covers 17 residues. The germline V gene has CDR1 SGHVS and CDR2 FNYEAQ. The J segment lost 3 bases and the V segment lost 4 bases, leaving 8 bases of the junction unmatched. Here the CDR3 reads CASSSSGTSDHTGELFF. The CDR3 DNA reads as TGTGCCAGCAGCTCATCCGGGACTAGCGATCACACCGGGGAGCTGTTTTTT.

This clone was detected once. The rearrangement joins TRBV6-5 to TRBJ1-2; D is perhaps TRBD1 (5 bases). The CDR3 extends over 14 amino acids. Germline V CDR1 and CDR2: MNHEY, SVGAGI. V gave up 6 bases and J gave up 3 bases, with 14 bases separating them. In nucleotides, the CDR3 is TGTGCCAGCAGCCCGCCGGGGGGTGACTATGGCTACACCTTC. It specifies CASSPPGGDYGYTF.

CDR3 bases: TGTGCCAGCTCGACTGGACAGGAGAACTATGGCTACACCTTC. Residues: CASSTGQENYGYTF. The chain has TRBV18 and TRBJ1-2; 7 nucleotides align to TRBD1. Germline trimming cut 6 bases from V and 2 bases from J; bases unmatched to any gene: 6. The CDR3 covers 14 residues. In germline, CDR1 is KGHSH, CDR2 LQKENI.

This sequence joins TRBV11-2 and TRBJ1-1; D is uncertain. This CDR3 comprises 14 residues. The ends were cut back, 3 bases at V and 0 bases at J, with 8 bases in the middle. CDR1 SGHAT and CDR2 FQNNGV come from the germline V gene. In DNA, the CDR3 is TGTGCCAGCAGCTTCTCTGGGCTGAACACTGAAGCTTTCTTT. Residues: CASSFSGLNTEAFF. The entire variable domain, with the rest obtained from reference TRBV11-2 and TRBJ1-1, is as follows: EAGVAQSPRYKIIEKRQSVAFWCNPISGHATLYWYQQILGQGPKLLIQFQNNGVVDDSQLPKDRFSAERLKGVDSTLKIQPAKLEDSAVYLCASSFSGLNTEAFFGQGTRLTVV.

The chain recombines TRBV9 with TRBJ1-6; D remains unclear. The CDR3 runs to 14 residues. From germline, CDR1 is SGDLS and CDR2 YYNGEE. With 0 bases removed from V and 4 bases from J, the gap between germline ends came to 5 bases. The CDR3 protein is CASSVEQYNSPLHF. The CDR3 nucleotides read TGTGCCAGCAGCGTAGAACAGTATAATTCACCCCTCCACTTT.

CDR3 in amino acids: CASSLTGQGYTGELFF. CDR3 nucleotide sequence: TGCGCCAGCAGCTTGACAGGGCAGGGATACACCGGGGAGCTGTTTTTT. The chain uses TRBV5-1 and TRBJ2-2; TRBD1 is a possible D gene (6 bases). This CDR3 is built from 16 residues. The germline V gene encodes CDR1 SGHRS and CDR2 YFSETQ. V was clipped by 1 base and J by 3 bases, with 13 bases between them. Combining the CDR3 with reference TRBV5-1 and TRBJ2-2 gives the whole variable domain KAGVTQTPRYLIKTRGQQVTLSCSPISGHRSVSWYQQTPGQGLQFLFEYFSETQRNKGNFPGRFSGRQFSNSRSEMNVSTLELGDSALYLCASSLTGQGYTGELFFGEGSRLTVL.

The chain employs TRBV30 and TRBJ1-2, with TRBD1 matching over 9 bases. V shed 3 bases and J 8 bases; nucleotides not matched to a gene: 10. In germline, CDR1 is GTSNPN, CDR2 SVGIG (reference sequence). The CDR3 contains 14 residues. CDR3 residues: CAWSADWTGVGYTF. DNA for the CDR3: TGTGCCTGGAGCGCAGACTGGACAGGGGTCGGCTACACCTTC.

This clone turned up a few times. This chain connects TRBV7-6 to TRBJ1-2, with D possibly matching TRBD1 (5 bases). The V end was cut by 5 bases, the J end by 2 bases, with 15 bases between. This CDR3 has 15 amino acids. Germline loops: CDR1 SGHVS, CDR2 FNYEAQ. CDR3 in DNA: TGTGCCAGCAGCCCCACGGCAGGGTCAAACTATGGCTACACCTTC. It translates to CASSPTAGSNYGYTF. Full variable domain (rest looked up from reference TRBV7-6 and TRBJ1-2): GAGVSQSPRYKVTKRGQDVALRCDPISGHVSLYWYRQALGQGPEFLTYFNYEAQQDKSGLPNDRFSAERPEGSISTLTIQRTEQRDSAMYRCASSPTAGSNYGYTFGSGTRLTVV.

For this clone: At one of its ends the junction is not consistent with the germline gene, which may arise from a read error. The chain carries TRBV28 and TRBJ2-7, with D possibly matching TRBD1 (5 bases). This CDR3 has 10 amino acids. CDR1 is MDHEN, CDR2 SYDVKM, per germline. The CDR3 loop is CASTFGASDF. For the CDR3, the DNA is TGTGCCAGCACCTTTGGGGCCAGCGACTTC.

The chain carries TRBV19 and TRBJ1-1; TRBD1 matches at 7 bases. This CDR3 region has 16 residues. Germline CDR1 LNHDA, CDR2 SQIVND (reference sequence). The junction had 8 bases not matched to a gene; V was cut back by 4 bases and J by 0 bases. The CDR3 DNA follows: TGTGCCAGTAGTAGCGGACAGGTCCCGATGAACACTGAAGCTTTCTTT. Amino acids: CASSSGQVPMNTEAFF.

The chain uses TRBV5-5 and TRBJ2-6; 16 bases agree with TRBD2. CDR3 length: 19 residues. V lost 4 bases and J lost 2; bases outside the gene matches: 6. Germline assignment: CDR1 SGHKS and CDR2 YYEKEE (reference sequence). The CDR3: CASSPGTSGGVAGANVLTF. CDR3 nucleotides: TGTGCCAGCAGCCCAGGGACTAGCGGGGGGGTCGCTGGGGCCAACGTCCTGACTTTC.

The sample holds one count of this clone. The chain employs TRBV15 and TRBJ2-1, with 10 bases aligning to TRBD2. This CDR3 comprises 17 residues. From germline, CDR1 is LNHNV and CDR2 YYDKDF (reference sequence). V lost 0 bases to trimming and J lost 2 bases; unmatched junction nucleotides: 4. The CDR3 DNA follows: TGTGCCACCAGCAGAGATGAAACTAGCGGGACCTACAATGAGCAGTTCTTC. Its protein product is CATSRDETSGTYNEQFF.

The CDR3 is CASSTVGNTIYF. CDR3 nucleotides: TGTGCCAGTAGTACAGTGGGAAACACCATATATTTT. The chain is built from TRBV19 and TRBJ1-3; D unclear. The CDR3 covers 12 residues. Trimming pared 4 bases from V and 4 bases from J, leaving 5 bases between. The V gene's germline CDR1 is LNHDA and CDR2 SQIVND (reference sequence).

The chain uses TRBV19 and TRBJ2-3; 12 positions agree with TRBD2. This CDR3 region has 18 residues. In germline, CDR1 is LNHDA, CDR2 SQIVND (reference sequence). Unmatched junction bases numbered 12, after V lost 6 bases and J lost 2 bases. The CDR3 protein is CASSIGTSGHLSTDTQYF. CDR3 coding DNA: TGTGCCAGTAGCATCGGGACTAGCGGGCACCTTTCCACAGATACGCAGTATTTT.

This clone showed up just a few times. This chain connects TRBV12-2 to TRBJ1-5. TRBV12-2 is designated a pseudogene. The CDR3 has 15 amino acids. The DNA for the CDR3 is TGTGCAAGTCGCCCCCACGGGACTCATAATCAGCCCCAGCATTTT. It codes for CASRPHGTHNQPQHF.

This chain uses TRBV9 with TRBJ2-5; tentative D call: TRBD2 (6 bases). The ends were cut back, 0 bases at V and 9 bases at J, with 12 bases in the middle. This CDR3 contains 13 residues. Germline assignment: CDR1 SGDLS and CDR2 YYNGEE. CDR3 coding DNA: TGTGCCAGCAGCGTAGAGGGAGGACGACCCCAGTACTTC. It codes for CASSVEGGRPQYF.

V is TRBV6-2 or TRBV6-3 and J is TRBJ2-3, with a weak D call TRBD2 (5 bases). CDR1 is MNHEY, CDR2 SVGEGT, per germline. Trimming left V 4 bases short and J 4 bases short, with 9 bases between. The CDR3 spans 13 residues. This chain's CDR3 is CASSFGVPDTQYF. CDR3 nucleotide sequence: TGTGCCAGCAGTTTCGGGGTCCCAGATACGCAGTATTTT.

The chain recombines TRBV20-1 with TRBJ2-7, with 9 bases aligning to TRBD1. Germline V lookup: CDR1 DFQATT, CDR2 SNEGSKA (reference sequence). V dropped 3 bases and J dropped 1; count of bases not matched to a gene: 10. This CDR3 is 16 amino acids long. CDR3 residues: CSASDAGQGNSYEQYF. For the CDR3, the DNA is TGCAGTGCTAGTGACGCGGGACAGGGTAATTCCTACGAGCAGTACTTC.

CDR3 nucleotide sequence: TGCGCCAGCAGCCAAGACTACTTGAACACTGAAGCTTTCTTT. This gives the protein CASSQDYLNTEAFF. This sequence joins TRBV4-3 and TRBJ1-1; D unresolved. This CDR3 spans 14 amino acids. The germline V gene has CDR1 LGHNA and CDR2 YSLEER. The V gene lost 0 bases and the J gene lost 0 bases, with 5 bases spanning the gap.

This clone was seen more than once but under ten times. The CDR3 reads CASSQRHQETQYF. The CDR3, as DNA: TGTGCCAGCAGCCAACGTCACCAAGAGACCCAGTACTTC. This rearrangement joins TRBV14 to TRBJ2-5, with D unresolved. This CDR3 region has 13 residues. Trimming removed 2 bases from V and 0 bases from J, with 4 bases in between. Germline V CDR1 and CDR2: SGHDN, FVKESK. Full variable domain (remainder filled in from reference TRBV14 and TRBJ2-5): EAGVTQFPSHSVIEKGQTVTLRCDPISGHDNLYWYRRVMGKEIKFLLHFVKESKQDESGMPNNRFLAERTGGTYSTLKVQPAELEDSGVYFCASSQRHQETQYFGPGTRLLVL.